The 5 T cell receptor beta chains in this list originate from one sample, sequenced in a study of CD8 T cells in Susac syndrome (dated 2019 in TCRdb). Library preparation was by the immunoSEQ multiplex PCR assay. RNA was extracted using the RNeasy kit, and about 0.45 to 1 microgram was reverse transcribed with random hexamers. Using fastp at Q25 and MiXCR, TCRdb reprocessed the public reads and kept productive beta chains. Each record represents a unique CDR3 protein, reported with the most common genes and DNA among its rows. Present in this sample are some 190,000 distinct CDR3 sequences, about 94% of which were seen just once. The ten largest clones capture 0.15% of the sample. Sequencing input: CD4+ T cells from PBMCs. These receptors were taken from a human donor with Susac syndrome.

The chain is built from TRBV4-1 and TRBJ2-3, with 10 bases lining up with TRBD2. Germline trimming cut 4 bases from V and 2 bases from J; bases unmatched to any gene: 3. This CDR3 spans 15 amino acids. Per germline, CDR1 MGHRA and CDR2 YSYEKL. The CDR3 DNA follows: TGCGCCAGCAGCCTTAGCGGGGGGACCACAGATACGCAGTATTTT. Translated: CASSLSGGTTDTQYF.

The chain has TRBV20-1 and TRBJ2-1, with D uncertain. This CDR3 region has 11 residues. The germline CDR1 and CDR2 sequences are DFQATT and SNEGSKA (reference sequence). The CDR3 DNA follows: TGCAGCGTAAGGAGCCTTGGCTTTCGGTTCTTC. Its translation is CSVRSLGFRFF.

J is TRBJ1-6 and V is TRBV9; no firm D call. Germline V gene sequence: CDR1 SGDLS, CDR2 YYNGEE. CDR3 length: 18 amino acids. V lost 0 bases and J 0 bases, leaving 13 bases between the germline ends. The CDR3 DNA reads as TGTGCCAGCAGCGTAGCGGAGGGCCCGAGCTCCTATAATTCACCCCTCCACTTT. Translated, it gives CASSVAEGPSSYNSPLHF.

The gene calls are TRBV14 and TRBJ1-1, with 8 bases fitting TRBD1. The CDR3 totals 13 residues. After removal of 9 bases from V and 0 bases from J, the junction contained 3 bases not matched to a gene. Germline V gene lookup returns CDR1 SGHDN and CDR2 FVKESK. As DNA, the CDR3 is TGTGCCAGTGGACAGGGCATGAACACTGAAGCTTTCTTT. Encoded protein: CASGQGMNTEAFF.

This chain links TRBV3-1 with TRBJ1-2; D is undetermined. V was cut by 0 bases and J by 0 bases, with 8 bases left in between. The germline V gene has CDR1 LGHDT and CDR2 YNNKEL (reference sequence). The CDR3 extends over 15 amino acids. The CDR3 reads CASSQELGTNYGYTF. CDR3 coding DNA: TGTGCCAGCAGCCAAGAGCTGGGAACTAACTATGGCTACACCTTC.